This note documents a single T cell receptor beta chain sequence. V dropped 0 bases and J dropped 4 bases, with 10 bases sitting between them. This CDR3 contains 15 residues. The germline V gene has CDR1 MNHEY and CDR2 SVGAGI. Clones were sequenced by immunoSEQ multiplex PCR, and TCRdb holds only the in-frame ones, with some missing. This table has about 100,000 clones, 80% to 90% appearing once. The sample comes from a study of blood T cell repertoires in COVID-19. At the level of the study: T cells, B-cell-depleted T cells, or PBMCs provided the cDNA or gDNA that served as material.

Sequencing was carried out using peripheral blood. This TCR was recovered from a human donor in a cohort sampled during active COVID-19. The chain couples TRBV6-5 to TRBJ2-1, with a tentative D call TRBD2 (5 bases). Here the CDR3 DNA reads TGTGCCAGCAGTTACTCTAGCGTCGCTTACAATGAGCAGTTCTTC. Protein: CASSYSSVAYNEQFF.